A selection of T cell receptor beta chains follows, all from one sample in a study of blood T cell repertoires in COVID-19. Sequencing used immunoSEQ multiplex PCR; TCRdb keeps in-frame clones, though not all of them. The sample shows under 300,000 clones, 75% to 95% of them seen only once. The sample taken for sequencing was PBMCs or T cells enriched from blood (not recorded which). The receptors derive from a woman between 18 and 29 years old who had recovered from COVID-19. Both conserved end residues are part of each CDR3. Fields, in order: V gene, J gene, CDR3 protein.

>TRBV28|TRBJ1-2
CASSLRNINYGYTF
>TRBV28|TRBJ1-2
CASRTGLAGNYGYTF
>TRBV3-1/TRBV3-2|TRBJ1-2
CASSRKQGANYGYTF
>TRBV28|TRBJ1-1
CAGGRGDTEAFF
>TRBV7-9|TRBJ2-1
CASSRTSGSLMEFF
>TRBV6-5|TRBJ2-7
CASSYSDRNYEQYF
>TRBV5-1|TRBJ1-2
CASSRLPTEPSDGYTF
>TRBV27|TRBJ2-5
CASSDPLAGGKETQYF
>TRBV6-2/TRBV6-3|TRBJ2-2
CASSQGGGPAGELFF
>TRBV18|TRBJ1-1
CASSRSYREMNTEAFF
>TRBV13|TRBJ2-5
CASSRGAEWGTQYF
>TRBV7-2|TRBJ2-5
CASRPTRGTGRQETQYF
>TRBV19|TRBJ1-2
CAVSWGQDNYGYTF
>TRBV28|TRBJ2-2
CASSGGQGNFGELFF
>TRBV6-5|TRBJ2-5
CASRLTSGRMETQYF
>TRBV19|TRBJ2-1
CASSFRTGDNEQFF
>TRBV3-1/TRBV3-2|TRBJ2-3
CASSQDGFSFGLAAPPPNTDTQYF
>TRBV27|TRBJ2-7
CASSSGQGETYEQYF
>TRBV4-1|TRBJ2-1
CASSHLTSGGYNEQFF
>TRBV7-3|TRBJ1-5
CASSPGRTGQTVLSNQPQHF
>TRBV10-1|TRBJ2-7
CASSPSTECLSSYEQYF
>TRBV27|TRBJ1-2
CASSSGGGGYTF
>TRBV15|TRBJ2-3
CATSRGQLSTDTQYF
>TRBV10-3|TRBJ2-3
CAISESGLAGADTQYF
>TRBV28|TRBJ2-2
CASSLSRGTGLAGELFF
>TRBV4-2|TRBJ2-3
CASSLAATSGGMDTQYF
>TRBV6-5|TRBJ1-1
CASSYSGQAEAFF
>TRBV24-1|TRBJ2-1
CATSGIIGGNEQFF
>TRBV7-3|TRBJ1-1
CASSLNGLNTEAFF
>TRBV6-5|TRBJ2-5
CASSLLAGGETQYF
>TRBV28|TRBJ2-7
CASSLGGGPMLKYF
>TRBV10-2|TRBJ1-6
CASSESAGYSPLHF
>TRBV7-3|TRBJ1-1
CASSLTGNTEAFF
>TRBV4-1|TRBJ2-2
CASSHAGLAGGSTGELFF
>TRBV19|TRBJ1-6
CASTPWGVSNNSPLHF